A selection of T cell receptor beta chains follows, all from one sample in a study of blood T cell repertoires in COVID-19. Repertoires were generated with immunoSEQ multiplex PCR, while TCRdb's copy carries only in-frame clones and drops some. The sample records about 140,000 clones, roughly 80% being singletons. Input material: peripheral blood. The receptors shown here come from a woman older than 75 in a cohort sampled during active or convalescent COVID-19. CDR3s include the opening cysteine and the closing phenylalanine or tryptophan. A D gene is named only where the DNA matches it firmly. Clone size is given for some rows only: seen once, a few or many times, or a class if the clone is expanded.

CDR3 protein	CDR3 DNA	J gene	clone size	D gene	V gene
CASSLRSDSNGYTF	TGCGCCAGCAGCTTGAGGTCGGACTCCAATGGCTACACCTTC	TRBJ1-2	-	-	TRBV5-1
CASRGEGKSYEQYF	TGTGCCAGCAGAGGGGAGGGGAAGTCCTACGAGCAGTACTTC	TRBJ2-7	few	TRBD2	TRBV27
CATQASRPPYEQYF	TGTGCCACGCAGGCAAGCAGGCCGCCGTACGAGCAGTACTTC	TRBJ2-7	once	-	TRBV3-1/TRBV3-2
CASSPPGYENTEAFF	TGTGCCAGCAGCCCCCCCGGGTACGAGAACACTGAAGCTTTCTTT	TRBJ1-1	-	-	TRBV6-6
CSVDPGSIYGYTF	TGCAGCGTGGACCCGGGATCTATCTATGGCTACACCTTC	TRBJ1-2	-	-	TRBV29-1
CASRYGYTEAFF	TGTGCCAGCAGGTACGGGTACACTGAAGCTTTCTTT	TRBJ1-1	-	-	TRBV2
CASSGPGSATQPQHF	TGTGCCAGCAGCGGCCCGGGAAGCGCAACCCAGCCCCAGCATTTT	TRBJ1-5	-	-	TRBV7-9
CASSPSWGGDEQYF	TGCGCCAGCAGCCCCTCGTGGGGGGGGGACGAGCAGTACTTC	TRBJ2-7	-	TRBD2	TRBV5-1
CASSLETSGGASKTQYF	TGTGCCAGCAGCCTAGAGACTAGCGGGGGGGCGAGTAAGACCCAGTACTTC	TRBJ2-5	-	TRBD2	TRBV9
CASSPLAGGPVKETQYF	TGTGCCAGCAGCCCCTTGGCGGGGGGGCCGGTAAAAGAGACCCAGTACTTC	TRBJ2-5	-	TRBD2	TRBV7-2
CASSHGGTGGYEQYF	TGTGCCAGCAGTCACGGGGGGACAGGAGGCTACGAGCAGTACTTC	TRBJ2-7	-	-	TRBV6-5
CASSLFWQNGYQETQYF	TGTGCCAGCAGCTTGTTTTGGCAGAACGGGTACCAAGAGACCCAGTACTTC	TRBJ2-5	-	-	TRBV5-6
CAISESGEETQYF	TGTGCCATCAGTGAGTCAGGGGAAGAGACCCAGTACTTC	TRBJ2-5	-	-	TRBV10-3
CATSDFPSEGRGYTF	TGTGCCACCAGTGATTTCCCCAGCGAGGGAAGAGGCTACACCTTC	TRBJ1-2	-	-	TRBV24-1
CASSEYGGGYGYTF	TGTGCCAGCAGTGAATATGGGGGGGGTTATGGCTACACCTTC	TRBJ1-2	-	-	TRBV2
CASSLGGLEVSTDTQYF	TGTGCCAGCAGCTTAGGAGGCCTCGAAGTCAGCACAGATACGCAGTATTTT	TRBJ2-3	-	-	TRBV7-9
CASSLKSGGWQETQYF	TGTGCCAGCAGCTTAAAGTCAGGTGGTTGGCAAGAGACCCAGTACTTC	TRBJ2-5	-	-	TRBV7-2
CASSPAGLGHRSQYF	TGTGCCAGCTCACCAGCGGGACTAGGACATCGGTCCCAGTACTTC	TRBJ2-5	-	TRBD2	TRBV18
CASSHRDIQYF	TGTGCCAGCAGCCACCGGGACATTCAGTACTTC	TRBJ2-4	-	-	TRBV4-2
CASSLLRAGQGAGYTF	TGTGCCAGCAGCTTACTTCGTGCGGGACAGGGGGCGGGCTACACCTTC	TRBJ1-2	-	TRBD1	TRBV11-2
CASSNTGSGETQYF	TGTGCCAGCAGCAATACAGGGTCTGGAGAGACCCAGTACTTC	TRBJ2-5	-	-	TRBV7-3
CASTARGGLEAFF	TGTGCCAGCACCGCTCGGGGAGGGTTGGAAGCTTTCTTT	TRBJ1-1	-	-	TRBV12-3/TRBV12-4
CASSFPFAGGTTEAFF	TGTGCCAGCAGTTTCCCTTTTGCAGGGGGTACCACTGAAGCTTTCTTT	TRBJ1-1	-	TRBD1	TRBV28
CASSADRIDEKLFF	TGTGCCAGCAGCGCCGACAGGATCGATGAAAAACTGTTTTTT	TRBJ1-4	once	-	TRBV7-2
CSVAGAKGMNTEAFF	TGCAGCGTTGCAGGGGCAAAGGGAATGAACACTGAAGCTTTCTTT	TRBJ1-1	-	-	TRBV29-1
CASTTQGRGGGYTF	TGTGCCAGCACGACCCAGGGGCGCGGGGGAGGCTACACCTTC	TRBJ1-2	once	-	TRBV27
CASSPLKDREDYEQYF	TGTGCCAGCTCGCCATTGAAGGACAGGGAAGACTACGAGCAGTACTTC	TRBJ2-7	-	TRBD1	TRBV18
CASSIGQGLHEKLFF	TGCGCCAGCAGCATCGGACAGGGGTTGCATGAAAAACTGTTTTTT	TRBJ1-4	-	TRBD1	TRBV5-1
CASSVFKAGGQNTGELFF	TGTGCCAGCAGCGTATTTAAAGCGGGGGGACAGAACACCGGGGAGCTGTTTTTT	TRBJ2-2	once	TRBD2	TRBV9
CASSFFRGNTEAFF	TGTGCCAGCAGCTTCTTCAGGGGGAACACTGAAGCTTTCTTT	TRBJ1-1	-	-	TRBV14
CASSPLQETQYF	TGTGCCAGCAGTCCCCTCCAAGAGACCCAGTACTTC	TRBJ2-5	once	-	TRBV2
CASSSYGGDAEAFF	TGTGCCAGCAGCTCCTACGGGGGTGACGCTGAAGCTTTCTTT	TRBJ1-1	-	-	TRBV7-2
CASSVTGLSNQPQHF	TGTGCCAGCAGCGTGACAGGGCTTAGCAATCAGCCCCAGCATTTT	TRBJ1-5	-	TRBD1	TRBV7-2
CASSLVGLKKNNYGYTF	TGTGCCAGCAGCTTAGTGGGCTTAAAGAAGAATAACTATGGCTACACCTTC	TRBJ1-2	-	-	TRBV13
CASSLGLTTTGELFF	TGTGCCAGTAGTCTGGGACTTACCACCACCGGGGAGCTGTTTTTT	TRBJ2-2	-	-	TRBV19
CASSQNRGQGDTQYF	TGTGCCAGCTCACAGAACAGGGGGCAGGGAGATACGCAGTATTTT	TRBJ2-3	few	TRBD1	TRBV18
CASRGTGELFF	TGTGCCAGTCGGGGAACCGGGGAGCTGTTTTTT	TRBJ2-2	-	-	TRBV7-2
CASSVTVNTEAFF	TGTGCCAGTAGTGTAACGGTGAACACTGAAGCTTTCTTT	TRBJ1-1	-	-	TRBV19
CASRRDIKSPLHF	TGTGCCAGCAGACGGGACATCAAATCCCCCCTCCACTTT	TRBJ1-6	-	-	TRBV9
CASSPDRGRANTGELFF	TGTGCCAGCAGCCCGGACAGGGGGAGAGCGAACACCGGGGAGCTGTTTTTT	TRBJ2-2	-	TRBD1	TRBV9
CAMGQQEDSGNTIYF	TGTGCCATGGGCCAGCAGGAGGACTCTGGAAACACCATATATTTT	TRBJ1-3	-	-	TRBV27
CASSQVLSGPYNEQFF	TGCGCCAGCAGCCAAGTCCTTAGCGGGCCCTACAATGAGCAGTTCTTC	TRBJ2-1	-	TRBD2	TRBV4-1
CASSQVRGYYGYTF	TGTGCCAGCAGCCAAGTGAGAGGGTACTATGGCTACACCTTC	TRBJ1-2	few	-	TRBV3-1/TRBV3-2
CASIGQGRTYGYTF	TGTGCCAGCATAGGTCAGGGGCGAACCTATGGCTACACCTTC	TRBJ1-2	-	-	TRBV6-6
CASSFVHGGSTGELFF	TGTGCCAGCAGCTTCGTCCACGGGGGGTCCACCGGGGAGCTGTTTTTT	TRBJ2-2	-	TRBD2	TRBV5-5
CASSTGPEAFF	TGTGCCAGCAGTACCGGTCCTGAAGCTTTCTTT	TRBJ1-1	few	-	TRBV12-3/TRBV12-4
CASSPRRGRSPLHF	TGTGCCAGCAGTCCCCGCAGGGGTCGATCACCCCTCCACTTT	TRBJ1-6	many	-	TRBV27
CASSQVLGGPYNSPLHF	TGTGCCAGCAGCCAAGTGTTGGGGGGACCCTATAATTCACCCCTCCACTTT	TRBJ1-6	few	-	TRBV3-1/TRBV3-2
CASRYRGSRGYTF	TGTGCCAGTAGATACAGGGGGTCTCGGGGCTACACCTTC	TRBJ1-2	few	TRBD1	TRBV19
CATRQDSSGNTIYF	TGTGCCACCAGGCAGGACAGCTCTGGAAACACCATATATTTT	TRBJ1-3	-	-	TRBV24-1
CASSRTGWNTEAFF	TGTGCCAGCAGCAGGACAGGGTGGAACACTGAAGCTTTCTTT	TRBJ1-1	-	TRBD1	TRBV3-1/TRBV3-2
CASWGGQSSYNEQFF	TGCGCCAGCTGGGGGGGGCAGAGCTCCTACAATGAGCAGTTCTTC	TRBJ2-1	-	-	TRBV5-1